The 23 T cell receptor beta chains below come from one sample, sequenced in a study of OX40 agonist ivuxolimab in advanced cancers. Receptor amplification or capture employed the immunoSEQ multiplex PCR assay. The table was pulled from immuneACCESS by TCRdb, which kept in-frame rearrangements only. Such tables lose some clones; where checked, under half of the loss comes from unresolved V genes, and the rest has no known cause. Recorded for this sample are over 85,000 clones; about 83% of them occurred a single time. The ten largest clones capture 0.4% to 0.65% of the sample. This specimen consisted of CD4+ or CD8+ T cells sorted from blood, obtained in a trial of the OX40 agonist ivuxolimab. Receptors were obtained from an adult with an advanced solid tumor such as melanoma, head and neck, liver or kidney cancer.

V and J are TRBV19 and TRBJ1-6, with D unclear. CDR1 and CDR2 from the germline V gene are LNHDA and SQIVND (reference sequence). This CDR3 has 13 residues. With 11 bases removed from V and 4 bases from J, the gap between germline ends came to 12 bases. The CDR3 bases are TGTGCCGGCCGGAGGGATTATAATTCACCCCTCCACTTT. This encodes CAGRRDYNSPLHF.

The chain links TRBV5-1 to TRBJ2-1; D remains ambiguous. With 2 bases removed from V and 5 bases from J, the gap between germline ends came to 11 bases. Germline V gene data show CDR1 as SGHRS and CDR2 as YFSETQ. CDR3 length equals 14 residues. CDR3 amino acids: CASSLARPDNEQFF. CDR3 nucleotide sequence: TGCGCCAGCAGCTTAGCTCGGCCGGACAATGAGCAGTTCTTC. Using reference TRBV5-1 and TRBJ2-1 for the parts outside the CDR3, the full variable domain is KAGVTQTPRYLIKTRGQQVTLSCSPISGHRSVSWYQQTPGQGLQFLFEYFSETQRNKGNFPGRFSGRQFSNSRSEMNVSTLELGDSALYLCASSLARPDNEQFFGPGTRLTVL.

The chain carries TRBV9 and TRBJ2-7; weak D call: TRBD1 (5 bases). This CDR3 is built from 15 residues. Trimming shortened V by 0 bases and J by 1 base, and 11 bases separated the two germline ends. From germline, CDR1 is SGDLS and CDR2 YYNGEE. CDR3 residues: CASSVEDSLSYEQYF. CDR3 bases: TGTGCCAGCAGCGTAGAAGACAGTTTATCCTACGAGCAGTACTTC.

V gene TRBV4-2 combines with J gene TRBJ1-5; possibly TRBD1 for D (5 bases). This CDR3 region has 17 residues. V was shortened by 0 bases and J by 4 bases, with 16 bases between the two germline ends. CDR1 is LGHNA and CDR2 is YNFKEQ in the germline V gene. Here the CDR3 reads CASSQDFIQGVNQPQHF. The CDR3 bases are TGTGCCAGCAGCCAAGATTTTATTCAGGGTGTAAATCAGCCCCAGCATTTT.

V and J are TRBV2 and TRBJ1-2, with D tentatively TRBD1 (5 bases). The CDR3 contains 13 residues. V was pared by 3 bases and J by 10 bases, with 15 bases between. CDR1 is SNHLY and CDR2 is FYNNEI in the germline V gene. CDR3 coding DNA: TGTGCCAGCAGTGACGGTGGAGACAGCCCCTACACCTTC. Amino acids: CASSDGGDSPYTF.

This chain uses TRBV9 with TRBJ2-2; D may be TRBD2 (5 bases). The CDR3 is made up of 14 amino acids. Germline V gene sequence: CDR1 SGDLS, CDR2 YYNGEE. V was pared by 3 bases and J by 4 bases, with 10 bases between. CDR3 in amino acids: CASSARTSTGELFF. DNA of the CDR3: TGTGCCAGCAGCGCCCGGACTTCCACCGGGGAGCTGTTTTTT.

The rearrangement uses TRBV2 and TRBJ2-5, with 10 bases that match TRBD2. The germline CDR1 and CDR2 sequences are SNHLY and FYNNEI. The CDR3 contains 12 residues. The CDR3 bases are TGTGGGGCTAGCGGGGGCCAAGAGACCCAGTACTTC. This encodes CGASGGQETQYF.

The V and J genes are TRBV2 and TRBJ1-1, with D possibly TRBD1 on 5 matching bases. The CDR3 extends over 11 amino acids. The V end was cut by 8 bases, the J end by 7 bases, with 11 bases between. Germline CDR1 SNHLY, CDR2 FYNNEI. The CDR3, as DNA: TGTGCCAGCGGGGGAGTCATTGAAGCTTTCTTT. Encoded protein: CASGGVIEAFF.

This chain uses TRBV6-1 with TRBJ1-1; 7 nucleotides line up with TRBD1. Germline V gene lookup returns CDR1 MNHNS and CDR2 SASEGT. Trimming removed 5 bases from V and 11 bases from J; junction bases left unmatched: 8. The CDR3 sequence is 12 residues long. The CDR3 sequence: CASSFDRARAFF. CDR3 bases: TGTGCCAGCAGTTTCGACAGGGCGAGGGCTTTCTTT.

In its sample, this clone was seen a few times. The chain employs TRBV7-2 and TRBJ1-1; 10 nucleotides match TRBD1. The CDR3 has 15 amino acids. CDR1 SGHTA and CDR2 FQGNSA come from the germline V gene. V shed 3 bases, J shed 2 bases, and the junction held 3 bases outside the gene matches. For the CDR3, the DNA is TGTGCCAGCAGCTTCGACAGGGGGCGTAACACTGAAGCTTTCTTT. Amino acids: CASSFDRGRNTEAFF.

J is TRBJ1-5 and V is TRBV5-1; D possibly corresponds to TRBD1 (5 bases). The germline V gene has CDR1 SGHRS and CDR2 YFSETQ. CDR3 length: 14 amino acids. Trimming left V 4 bases short and J 3 bases short, with 11 bases between. The CDR3 DNA is TGCGCCAGCAGCCGAGAGGGGATCAATCAGCCCCAGCATTTT. Protein: CASSREGINQPQHF.

The chain couples TRBV28 to TRBJ1-2; a weak D match, TRBD1 (5 bases). The germline V gene has CDR1 MDHEN and CDR2 SYDVKM. This CDR3 contains 12 residues. Trimming pared 5 bases from V and 8 bases from J, leaving 12 bases between. This CDR3 reads CASSTPGGGYTF. The CDR3 DNA reads TGTGCCAGCAGTACTCCCGGGGGGGGCTACACCTTC.

The V call is TRBV6-1, the J call TRBJ1-2, with TRBD1 matching over 10 bases. The CDR3 spans 14 residues. Trimming took 9 bases from V and 6 from J; bases not matched to a gene: 10. CDR1 and CDR2 from the germline V gene are MNHNS and SASEGT. CDR3 sequence reads: CASLSRDRGHGYTF. The CDR3 DNA sequence: TGTGCCAGTCTATCCCGGGACAGGGGCCATGGCTACACCTTC.

This rearrangement joins TRBV5-6 to TRBJ1-2; 8 nucleotides line up with TRBD1. The length of the CDR3 is 15 residues. V lost 5 bases and J lost 4; bases outside the gene matches: 10. Germline CDR1 SGHDT, CDR2 YYEEEE. CDR3 residues: CASRVQGAEVYGYTF. The CDR3 DNA reads as TGTGCCAGCAGGGTCCAGGGGGCGGAGGTCTATGGCTACACCTTC.

This sequence joins TRBV5-1 and TRBJ2-4; D gene uncertain. Germline CDR1 SGHRS, CDR2 YFSETQ. This CDR3 region has 14 residues. The ends were cut back, 4 bases at V and 5 bases at J, with 13 bases in the middle. DNA of the CDR3: TGCGCCAGCAGCAGAGATAGCCTAGAAAACATTCAGTACTTC. Translated, it gives CASSRDSLENIQYF.

The chain joins TRBV19 to TRBJ2-2; unclear D gene. V was shortened by 6 bases and J by 3 bases, with 17 bases between the two germline ends. CDR1 and CDR2 (germline): LNHDA, SQIVND (reference sequence). This CDR3 comprises 16 residues. The CDR3 reads CASRTIGQAHTGELFF. Here the CDR3 DNA reads TGTGCCAGTAGGACGATCGGGCAGGCCCACACCGGGGAGCTGTTTTTT.

The gene calls are TRBV6-5 and TRBJ1-1; a possible D gene is TRBD1 (6 bases). V was pared by 4 bases and J by 12 bases, with 15 bases between. This CDR3 contains 12 residues. Germline V gene sequence: CDR1 MNHEY, CDR2 SVGAGI. CDR3 sequence: CASSFGGAEPFF. CDR3 nucleotides: TGTGCCAGCAGTTTTGGGGGGGCCGAGCCTTTCTTT.

This clone was seen only once. This chain uses TRBV18 with TRBJ1-5; D is perhaps TRBD1 (6 bases). This CDR3 contains 16 residues. Trimming pared 3 bases from V and 2 bases from J, leaving 14 bases between. In germline, CDR1 is KGHSH, CDR2 LQKENI. CDR3: CASSPDGTNRNQPQHF. The CDR3 DNA follows: TGTGCCAGCTCACCCGACGGGACAAATCGCAATCAGCCCCAGCATTTT.

This clone has more than one count but fewer than ten. The chain recombines TRBV10-3 with TRBJ2-6; D is undetermined. CDR3 length equals 15 residues. Germline CDR1 and CDR2: ENHRY and SYGVKD. Trimming cost V 2 bases and J 2 bases, with 7 bases left between them. The CDR3 sequence is CAISEASTGANVLTF. The CDR3 DNA reads TGTGCCATCAGTGAGGCGAGTACTGGGGCCAACGTCCTGACTTTC.

This sequence joins TRBV4-3 and TRBJ2-1; 15 bases align to TRBD2. The CDR3 has 17 amino acids. Looked up from germline, CDR1 is LGHNA and CDR2 is YSLEER. The trim removed 2 bases at V and 7 bases at J, leaving 6 bases unmatched. CDR3 sequence (DNA): TGCGCCAGCAGCCAACAGAGGGGACTAGCGGGGGGAAATGAGCAGTTCTTC. Translated: CASSQQRGLAGGNEQFF.

Written as DNA, the CDR3 is TGCAGTGCTCTCTTGGGGCCCGAGCAGTACTTC. Translation gives CSALLGPEQYF. The genes are TRBV20-1 and TRBJ2-7; D is perhaps TRBD1 (5 bases). Trimming stripped 5 bases from V and 6 bases from J, with 11 bases between. CDR1 and CDR2 from the germline V gene are DFQATT and SNEGSKA (reference sequence). CDR3 size: 11 residues.

CDR3 bases: TGTGCCAGCGTTGGGCCTTTTTCCCGTGAAGCTTTCTTT. It yields the protein CASVGPFSREAFF. The rearrangement links TRBV2 to TRBJ1-1; D unresolved. Germline V gives CDR1 SNHLY, CDR2 FYNNEI. This CDR3 contains 13 residues. The V end was cut by 8 bases, the J end by 7 bases, with 17 bases between.

The chain combines TRBV9 with TRBJ1-1, with 10 bases fitting TRBD1. In germline, CDR1 is SGDLS, CDR2 YYNGEE. The CDR3 spans 15 residues. V lost 0 bases and J lost 3; bases outside the gene matches: 2. CDR3 in DNA: TGTGCCAGCAGCGTAGGGACAGGGGGGGACACTGAAGCTTTCTTT. The encoded protein is CASSVGTGGDTEAFF.